The clone carrying this T cell receptor beta chain was observed a few times. As originally analysed: Amplification from reference gene primers served as the basis for estimated nucleated cell counts. Repertoires were generated with immunoSEQ multiplex PCR, while TCRdb's copy carries only in-frame clones and drops some. D and trimming were read from the DNA, whereas the V and J calls and clone size are those reported in that table. Among 150,000 or so clones listed, about four fifths were seen once. The entry originates in a study of blood T cell repertoires in COVID-19. Study-wide context: Acute and convalescent COVID-19 specimens originated in the United States, Italy and Spain. T cells, B-cell-depleted T cells, or PBMCs provided the cDNA or gDNA that served as material.

V lost 2 bases and J lost 4, with 8 bases in between. Germline V CDR1 and CDR2: SGHAT, FQNNGV. The CDR3 loop spans 13 amino acids. This TCR was recovered from a woman between 55 and 75 years old with acute or convalescent COVID-19. V is TRBV11-2 and J is TRBJ1-2; a possible D gene is TRBD1 (5 bases). The sample taken for sequencing was peripheral blood. CDR3 nucleotide sequence: TGTGCCAGCAGCTTAACAGGAACCTATGGCTACACCTTC. Translating it yields CASSLTGTYGYTF.